This TCR beta chain emerged from a study of T cells in Graves' hyperthyroidism and ophthalmopathy. Turning to the study itself: Peripheral blood was secured at the point of initial diagnosis, before any treatment.

Points from the study as a whole: Model predictions of ophthalmopathy came a median about 6.3 months before onset. Most thyroid-expanded clonotypes above 0.001 were also found in blood.

Germline assignment: CDR1 PRHDT and CDR2 FYEKMQ (reference sequence). The CDR3 spans 17 residues. V shed 5 bases, J shed 1 base, and the junction held 6 bases outside the gene matches. This clonotype was observed a few times. Its antigen is unknown. Regions amplified from RNA transcripts were the TCR beta CDR3 regions. Using the HTBI primer set, a first-round RT-PCR was run on the TCR CDR3. Each CDR3 protein gets one entry after TCRdb re-called the multiplex PCR reads with MiXCR. The sample has 350,000 or so distinct CDR3 sequences; approximately 17% are singletons. This receptor was taken from a woman aged 30 to 39 with Graves' hyperthyroidism that later progressed to Graves' ophthalmopathy. The specimen was blood. The gene calls are TRBV13 and TRBJ2-1; 12 nucleotides agree with TRBD2. This CDR3 reads CASSPGTSGRSYNEQFF. The DNA of the CDR3 is TGTGCCAGCAGCCCCGGGACTAGCGGGCGATCCTACAATGAGCAGTTCTTC.